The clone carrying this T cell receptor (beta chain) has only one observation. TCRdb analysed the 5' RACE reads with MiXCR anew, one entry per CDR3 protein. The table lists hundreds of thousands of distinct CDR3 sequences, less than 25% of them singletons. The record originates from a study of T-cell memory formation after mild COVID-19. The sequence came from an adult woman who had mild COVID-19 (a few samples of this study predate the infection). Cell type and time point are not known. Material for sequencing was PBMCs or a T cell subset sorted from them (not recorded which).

CDR3 DNA sequence: TGTGCCAGTAGTATGAGGGAGACTAGCGGTTCAGGGGAGCAGTTCTTC. Residues: CASSMRETSGSGEQFF. This sequence joins TRBV19 and TRBJ2-1; 9 bases line up with TRBD2. Germline CDR1 and CDR2: LNHDA and SQIVND (reference sequence). V dropped 3 bases and J dropped 10; count of bases not matched to a gene: 13. The CDR3 length is 16 residues.